Below, one TCR beta chain is given with its context. The antigen is undetermined. The data are from a study of cytomegalovirus exposure and HLA in healthy donors. Whole-study results and caveats: Accurate prediction of HLA-A and HLA-B alleles (for most subjects) was reportedly achieved from TCR beta sequences. Fewer N-insertions than the approximately 680-donor mean were reportedly shown by an Asian-associated ancestry cluster in a later analysis.

There are 13 residues in the CDR3. V was trimmed by 8 bases and J by 3 bases, leaving 8 bases between them. Per the germline V gene, CDR1 is SNHLY and CDR2 is FYNNEI. 60 Vbeta and 13 Jbeta primers were used in PCR. Method: immunoSEQ multiplex PCR; TCRdb's copy keeps in-frame clones and lacks some. The sample lists under 200,000 clones, about 81% occurring once. The origin of this receptor is a woman aged 18-29 years in good health and CMV-seronegative. Material: PBMCs. The chain is built from TRBV2 and TRBJ1-6; no definite D call. CDR3 nucleotide sequence: TGTGCCAGCCGGCAGGACTATAATTCACCCCTCCACTTT. This translates into CASRQDYNSPLHF.